One and the same sample provided the 17 T cell receptor beta chains below, sequenced in a study of identical twins. TCRdb used MiXCR to reprocess the 5' RACE reads, holding one entry per CDR3 protein. Here the sample spans roughly 500,000 distinct CDR3 sequences, about 20% being singletons. The same sample was also used in a study of T cells expressing NK-cell markers.

Sequencing input: CD4+ T cells sorted from blood. The receptor set was obtained from a woman aged 18-29 years in good health.

The V gene is TRBV6-1, the J gene TRBJ2-5; 7 nucleotides align to TRBD1. Germline trimming cut 5 bases from V and 7 bases from J; bases unmatched to any gene: 10. CDR3 length: 14 residues. Germline V gene lookup returns CDR1 MNHNS and CDR2 SASEGT. The CDR3 spells CASSPDREQVTQYF. The CDR3 nucleotides are TGTGCCAGCAGTCCAGACAGGGAACAGGTGACCCAGTACTTC.

This clonotype was recorded a few times. This chain connects TRBV5-1 to TRBJ1-1; D call uncertain. This CDR3 comprises 15 residues. Trimming removed 2 bases at V and 1 base at J, with 12 bases between. Germline lookup yields CDR1 SGHRS and CDR2 YFSETQ. The CDR3 coding sequence is TGCGCCAGCAGCTTCACTATTAGGGAGAACACTGAAGCTTTCTTT. Its protein product is CASSFTIRENTEAFF.

The V call is TRBV20-1, the J call TRBJ2-7, with a possible D match to TRBD2 (6 bases). In germline, CDR1 is DFQATT, CDR2 SNEGSKA (reference sequence). With 2 bases removed from V and 2 bases from J, the gap between germline ends came to 16 bases. This CDR3 has 15 residues. The chain's CDR3 is CSARPRDPGPYEQYF. CDR3 bases: TGCAGTGCTAGACCGCGGGACCCGGGGCCCTACGAGCAGTACTTC.

There are a few counts of this clonotype. The V and J genes are TRBV7-9 and TRBJ2-7; D is undetermined. V dropped 7 bases and J dropped 6 bases, with 13 bases sitting between them. From germline, CDR1 is SEHNR and CDR2 FQNEAQ (reference sequence). The CDR3 contains 12 residues. CDR3 DNA: TGTGCCAGCAACAAAACTCTCGGCGAGCAGTACTTC. Protein sequence: CASNKTLGEQYF.

V gene TRBV5-1 combines with J gene TRBJ2-3, with a weak D call TRBD2 (5 bases). Trimming stripped 4 bases from V and 9 bases from J, with 15 bases between. The CDR3 spans 13 residues. CDR1 SGHRS and CDR2 YFSETQ come from the germline V gene. CDR3 sequence reads: CASSPSGPETQYF. CDR3 bases: TGCGCCAGCAGCCCCAGCGGCCCCGAGACGCAGTATTTT. Full variable domain (rest looked up from reference TRBV5-1 and TRBJ2-3): KAGVTQTPRYLIKTRGQQVTLSCSPISGHRSVSWYQQTPGQGLQFLFEYFSETQRNKGNFPGRFSGRQFSNSRSEMNVSTLELGDSALYLCASSPSGPETQYFGPGTRLTVL.

The table lists this clonotype with a few counts. In nucleotides, the CDR3 is TGCGCCAGCAGTCGAGGAAACACACCGGGGACTTACAATGAGCAGTTCTTC. Translating gives CASSRGNTPGTYNEQFF. The J gene is TRBJ2-1, the V gene TRBV4-1, with D tentatively TRBD2 (6 bases). Trimming pared 6 bases from V and 4 bases from J, leaving 22 bases between. There are 17 residues in the CDR3. Germline loops: CDR1 MGHRA, CDR2 YSYEKL.

This clonotype was recorded many times. V and J are TRBV20-1 and TRBJ1-2; 7 bases fit TRBD1. The CDR3 has 16 residues. CDR1 and CDR2 from the germline V gene are DFQATT and SNEGSKA (reference sequence). With 5 bases clipped from V and 1 base from J, the junction kept 13 bases outside the gene matches. The CDR3 bases are TGCAGTGCTCCCCCATATGACAGGGTGGATAACTATGGCTACACCTTC. Encoded protein: CSAPPYDRVDNYGYTF.

The gene calls are TRBV27 and TRBJ2-3; D may be TRBD1 (6 bases). Germline CDR1 MNHEY, CDR2 SMNVEV (reference sequence). There are 14 residues in the CDR3. Trimming shortened V by 3 bases and J by 5 bases, and 12 bases separated the two germline ends. In DNA, the CDR3 is TGTGCCAGCAGTTTCTACCTCAGGGGAGATACGCAGTATTTT. Translation: CASSFYLRGDTQYF.

This clonotype was recorded a few times. The chain joins TRBV7-9 to TRBJ2-7; D remains ambiguous. Trimming stripped 1 base from V and 7 bases from J, with 14 bases between. Germline CDR1 and CDR2: SEHNR and FQNEAQ (reference sequence). CDR3 length equals 14 residues. The CDR3 DNA sequence: TGTGCCAGCAGCTTAGATAGGCCATCCGGAGAGCAGTACTTC. The encoded protein is CASSLDRPSGEQYF.

The table lists this clonotype with a few counts. The chain recombines TRBV5-6 with TRBJ2-3, with 8 bases that match TRBD1. CDR1 SGHDT and CDR2 YYEEEE come from the germline V gene. The V and J ends lost 2 bases and 7 bases, in that order; junction bases with no gene match: 3. This CDR3 has 13 amino acids. CDR3 sequence: CASSFGQGNTQYF. The DNA for the CDR3 is TGTGCCAGCAGCTTTGGACAGGGAAATACGCAGTATTTT. Filled out from reference TRBV5-6 and TRBJ2-3, the complete variable domain reads DAGVTQSPTHLIKTRGQQVTLRCSPKSGHDTVSWYQQALGQGPQFIFQYYEEEERQRGNFPDRFSGHQFPNYSSELNVNALLLGDSALYLCASSFGQGNTQYFGPGTRLTVL.

This clonotype was observed a few times. V gene TRBV12-3 or TRBV12-4 combines with J gene TRBJ2-1; 7 positions agree with TRBD2. V was clipped by 1 base and J by 3 bases; unmatched bases: 3. This CDR3 has 15 amino acids. DNA for the CDR3: TGTGCCAGCAGTTTAGTTGTAGCGGGCTACAATGAGCAGTTCTTC. Its translation: CASSLVVAGYNEQFF.

The CDR3 reads CASSQRALTGELFF. The CDR3 region has the DNA TGTGCCAGCAGCCAGCGGGCCCTCACCGGGGAGCTGTTTTTT. The chain combines TRBV7-9 with TRBJ2-2; tentative D call: TRBD2 (6 bases). Trimming took 5 bases from V and 4 from J, leaving 11 bases between them. Germline V gene sequence: CDR1 SEHNR, CDR2 FQNEAQ (reference sequence). This CDR3 contains 14 residues.

This clonotype has at least ten counts. The chain combines TRBV15 with TRBJ1-1, with TRBD1 as a possible D gene (6 bases). V was trimmed by 0 bases and J by 1 base, leaving 9 bases between them. The germline V gene encodes CDR1 LNHNV and CDR2 YYDKDF (reference sequence). This CDR3 has 15 amino acids. CDR3 sequence (DNA): TGTGCCACCAGCAGAGATAAGGGACAGAACACTGAAGCTTTCTTT. Encoded protein: CATSRDKGQNTEAFF.

V and J are TRBV6-5 and TRBJ2-3, with a possible D match to TRBD2 (7 bases). The V end was cut by 2 bases, the J end by 4 bases, with 19 bases between. Germline loops: CDR1 MNHEY, CDR2 SVGAGI. The CDR3 covers 17 residues. CDR3 DNA sequence: TGTGCCAGCAGTTACCGGGGGGCCAGGGTTGGTGCAGATACGCAGTATTTT. It codes for CASSYRGARVGADTQYF.

In DNA form, the CDR3 reads TGTGCCAGCAGTTACTCTCGGCTAGCGGGGCGTCAAGAGACCCAGTACTTC. This sequence encodes CASSYSRLAGRQETQYF. The chain links TRBV6-5 to TRBJ2-5; 9 nucleotides align to TRBD2. Germline loops: CDR1 MNHEY, CDR2 SVGAGI. There are 17 residues in the CDR3. With V trimmed by 0 bases and J by 2 bases, 7 bases remained unmatched.

The chain links TRBV20-1 to TRBJ2-5; 8 bases fit TRBD2. CDR1 is DFQATT, CDR2 SNEGSKA, per germline (reference sequence). The CDR3 extends over 13 amino acids. J was trimmed by 3 bases and V by 6 bases; bases with no gene match: 6. CDR3 loop: CSAREREKETQYF. The CDR3 DNA is TGCAGTGCCCGGGAGCGGGAGAAAGAGACCCAGTACTTC.

The chain is built from TRBV7-7 and TRBJ2-5, with 7 bases aligning to TRBD1. Germline V CDR1 and CDR2: SSHAT, FNYEAQ (reference sequence). V gave up 5 bases and J gave up 7 bases; unmatched junction bases: 7. This CDR3 is built from 13 residues. The CDR3 region is CASSPTGEGTQYF. The CDR3 DNA follows: TGTGCCAGCAGCCCAACAGGGGAAGGGACCCAGTACTTC.